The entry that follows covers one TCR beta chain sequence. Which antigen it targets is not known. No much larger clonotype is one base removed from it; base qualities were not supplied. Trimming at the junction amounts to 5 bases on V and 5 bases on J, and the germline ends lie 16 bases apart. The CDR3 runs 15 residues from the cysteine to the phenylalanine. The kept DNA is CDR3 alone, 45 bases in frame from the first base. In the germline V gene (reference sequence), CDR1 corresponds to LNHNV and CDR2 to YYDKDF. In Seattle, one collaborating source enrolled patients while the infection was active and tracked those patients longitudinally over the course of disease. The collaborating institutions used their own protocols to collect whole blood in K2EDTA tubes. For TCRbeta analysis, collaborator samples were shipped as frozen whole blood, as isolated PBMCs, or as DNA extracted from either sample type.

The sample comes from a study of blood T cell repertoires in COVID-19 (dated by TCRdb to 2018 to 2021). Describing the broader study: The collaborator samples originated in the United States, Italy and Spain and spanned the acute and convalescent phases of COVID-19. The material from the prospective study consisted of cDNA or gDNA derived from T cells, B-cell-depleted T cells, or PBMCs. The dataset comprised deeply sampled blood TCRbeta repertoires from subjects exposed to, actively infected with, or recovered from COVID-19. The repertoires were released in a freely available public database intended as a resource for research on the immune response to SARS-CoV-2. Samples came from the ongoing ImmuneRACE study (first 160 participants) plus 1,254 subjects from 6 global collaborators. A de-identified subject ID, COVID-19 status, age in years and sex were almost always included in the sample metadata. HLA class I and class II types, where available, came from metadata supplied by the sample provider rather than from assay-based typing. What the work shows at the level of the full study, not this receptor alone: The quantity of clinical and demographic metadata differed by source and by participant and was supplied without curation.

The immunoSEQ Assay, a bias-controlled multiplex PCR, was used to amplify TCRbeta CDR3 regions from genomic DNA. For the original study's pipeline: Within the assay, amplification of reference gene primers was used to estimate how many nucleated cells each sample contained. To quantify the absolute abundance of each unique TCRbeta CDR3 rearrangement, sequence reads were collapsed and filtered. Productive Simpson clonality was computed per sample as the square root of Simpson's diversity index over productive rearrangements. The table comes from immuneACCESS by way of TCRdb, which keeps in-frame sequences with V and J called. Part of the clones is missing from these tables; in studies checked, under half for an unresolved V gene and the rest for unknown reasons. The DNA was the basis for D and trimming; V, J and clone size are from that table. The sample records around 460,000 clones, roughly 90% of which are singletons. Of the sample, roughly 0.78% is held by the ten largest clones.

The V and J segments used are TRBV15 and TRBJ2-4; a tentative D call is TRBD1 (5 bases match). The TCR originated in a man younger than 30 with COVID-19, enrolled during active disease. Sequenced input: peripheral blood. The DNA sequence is TGTGCCACCAGCCGGCTTAGGACAAGAGAAAACATTCAGTACTTC. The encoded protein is CATSRLRTRENIQYF.